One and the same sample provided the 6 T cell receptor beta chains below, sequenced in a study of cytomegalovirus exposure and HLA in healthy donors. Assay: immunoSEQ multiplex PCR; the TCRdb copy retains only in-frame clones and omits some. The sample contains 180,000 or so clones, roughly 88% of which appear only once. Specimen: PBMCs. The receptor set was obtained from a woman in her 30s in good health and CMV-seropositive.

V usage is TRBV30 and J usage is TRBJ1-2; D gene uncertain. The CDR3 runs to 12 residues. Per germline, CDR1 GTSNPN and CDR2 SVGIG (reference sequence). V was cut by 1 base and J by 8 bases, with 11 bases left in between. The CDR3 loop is CAWSELGGGYTF. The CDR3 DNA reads TGTGCCTGGAGTGAACTTGGAGGCGGCTACACCTTC.

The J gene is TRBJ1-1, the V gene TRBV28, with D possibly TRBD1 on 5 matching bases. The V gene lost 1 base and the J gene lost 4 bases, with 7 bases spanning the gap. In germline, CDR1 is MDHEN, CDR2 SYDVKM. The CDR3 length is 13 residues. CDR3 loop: CASSLFRGTEAFF. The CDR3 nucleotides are TGTGCCAGCAGTTTATTTAGGGGCACTGAAGCTTTCTTT.

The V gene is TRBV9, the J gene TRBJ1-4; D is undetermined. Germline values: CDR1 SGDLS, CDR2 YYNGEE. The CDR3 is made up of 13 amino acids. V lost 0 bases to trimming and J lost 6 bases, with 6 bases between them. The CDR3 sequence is CASSVDQYEKLFF. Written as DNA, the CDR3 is TGTGCCAGCAGCGTAGACCAGTATGAAAAACTGTTTTTT.

The CDR3 DNA sequence: TGTGCCAGCAGTTTTAGCGTTGAGACCCAGTACTTC. It is translated as CASSFSVETQYF. The rearrangement uses TRBV6-6 and TRBJ2-5; D might be TRBD2 (5 bases). CDR1 and CDR2 (germline): MNHNY, SVGAGI (reference sequence). The CDR3 is 12 residues long. Trimming took off 4 bases at V and 5 bases at J, with 8 bases between the two ends.

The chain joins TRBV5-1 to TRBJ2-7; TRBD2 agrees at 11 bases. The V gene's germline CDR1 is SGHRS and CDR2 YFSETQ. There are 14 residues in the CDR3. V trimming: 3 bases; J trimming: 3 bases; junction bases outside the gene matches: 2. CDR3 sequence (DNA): TGCGCCAGCAGCTCCGGGACTAGCGGCTACGAGCAGTACTTC. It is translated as CASSSGTSGYEQYF.

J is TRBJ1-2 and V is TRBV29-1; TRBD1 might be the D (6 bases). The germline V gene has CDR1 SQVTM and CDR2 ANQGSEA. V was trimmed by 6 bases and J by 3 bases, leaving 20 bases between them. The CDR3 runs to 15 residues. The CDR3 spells CSVLSAWGGDYGYTF. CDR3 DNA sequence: TGCAGCGTCCTCTCCGCCTGGGGGGGCGACTATGGCTACACCTTC.